One sample yielded the 32 T cell receptor beta chains listed below, sequenced in a study of blood T cells in healthy people across ages. The use of a sample-barcoded 5' primer and a J-beta primer mix characterized a second PCR of roughly 6 to 11 cycles. Using its own MiXCR run on the 5' RACE reads, TCRdb lists one record per CDR3 protein. The profile shows around 870,000 distinct CDR3 sequences, about 30% of them singletons. The sequencing sample was made of blood. These receptors were collected from an elderly woman in good health.

As regards this clonotype: This may come from a read error, since a much larger clone is one base off. The V call is TRBV27, the J call TRBJ2-3, with D perhaps matching TRBD2 (7 bases). Between the trimmed V and J ends, which lost 6 bases and 2 bases, there was a span of 12 bases. Germline lookup yields CDR1 MNHEY and CDR2 SMNVEV (reference sequence). CDR3 size: 14 residues. Here the CDR3 reads CASRGGVDTDTQYF. The CDR3 DNA reads as TGTGCCAGCAGAGGGGGGGTCGACACAGATACGCAGTATTTT.

This clonotype was picked up one time. This CDR3 fails to terminate in the conserved phenylalanine or tryptophan, so it likely reflects a read error. The CDR3 nucleotides read TGTGCCAGCGGGCGACAGGGAAATAATTCACCCCTCCACTTG. This gives the protein CASGRQGNNSPLHL. The V call is TRBV25-1, the J call TRBJ1-6; 7 nucleotides match TRBD1. The CDR3 contains 14 residues. V shed 8 bases, J shed 5 bases, and the junction held 6 bases outside the gene matches. The V gene's germline CDR1 is MGHDK and CDR2 SYGVNS.

Ten or more counts support this clonotype. The rearrangement uses TRBV12-3 or TRBV12-4 and TRBJ1-2; D is unclear. The CDR3 extends over 15 amino acids. V lost 1 base, J lost 6 bases, and 15 bases lay in between. In DNA, the CDR3 is TGTGCCAGCAGTTTAGAGCGCCAACTAGGCCATGGCTACACCTTC. Translation: CASSLERQLGHGYTF.

Of note for this clonotype: A much larger clonotype is one base distant, so this may be a read error. The DNA is omitted, as the CDR3 cannot be located on it reliably, and the CDR3 follows TCRdb's listing. The V call is TRBV11-2, the J call TRBJ2-3; TRBD1 reflects the table's D call only, with no check against the DNA. The V gene's germline CDR1 is SGHAT and CDR2 FQNNGV. The CDR3 has 15 residues if both end residues are counted. The CDR3 protein is CASSFGPGQSDAQYF.

V usage is TRBV15 and J usage is TRBJ1-4; 7 bases are shared with TRBD1. V shed 3 bases and J 7 bases; nucleotides not matched to a gene: 8. This CDR3 region has 15 residues. Looked up from germline, CDR1 is LNHNV and CDR2 is YYDKDF (reference sequence). The CDR3 DNA sequence: TGTGCCACCAGCAGGGAACAGGGGAGGCGTGAAAAACTGTTTTTT. Encoded protein: CATSREQGRREKLFF.

Turning to this clonotype: This sequence may be a read error, since a much larger clone differs from it by one base. This chain connects TRBV7-2 to TRBJ2-5; D is possibly TRBD2 (5 bases). Trimming removed 4 bases at V and 9 bases at J, with 18 bases between. The CDR3 extends over 14 amino acids. Germline V gene sequence: CDR1 SGHTA, CDR2 FQGNSA. CDR3 coding DNA: TGTGCCAGCAGCTCCACCATTGAGCAGGAGGCCCAGTACTTC. Its protein product is CASSSTIEQEAQYF. The complete variable domain, with remaining parts taken from reference TRBV7-2 and TRBJ2-5, reads GAGVSQSPSNKVTEKGKDVELRCDPISGHTALYWYRQSLGQGLEFLIYFQGNSAPDKSGLPSDRFSAERTGGSVSTLTIQRTQQEDSAVYLCASSSTIEQEAQYFGPGTRLLVL.

This clonotype was found a few times. V gene TRBV19 combines with J gene TRBJ1-2; 7 positions match TRBD1. This CDR3 has 15 residues. Germline V gene data show CDR1 as LNHDA and CDR2 as SQIVND (reference sequence). The J segment lost 3 bases and the V segment lost 6 bases, leaving 10 bases of the junction unmatched. The CDR3 region is CASSLTGSLDYGYTF. DNA for the CDR3: TGTGCCAGTAGCCTGACAGGGTCTCTGGACTATGGCTACACCTTC.

This clonotype appeared many times. The gene calls are TRBV6-2 or TRBV6-3 and TRBJ1-5; tentative D call: TRBD1 (6 bases). The CDR3 runs to 13 residues. Per the germline V gene, CDR1 is MNHEY and CDR2 is SVGEGT. Trimming took 10 bases from V and 0 from J, leaving 10 bases between them. CDR3 sequence: CATWTDSNQPQHF. The CDR3 coding sequence is TGTGCCACGTGGACAGATAGCAATCAGCCCCAGCATTTT.

In regard to this clonotype: A much larger clone lies one base from this, so it may be a read error. The gene calls are TRBV7-2 and TRBJ1-2, with a possible D match to TRBD1 (5 bases). The V end lost 7 bases, the J end lost 2 bases, and 14 bases lay between the germline ends. Germline V gives CDR1 SGHTA, CDR2 FQGNSA. There are 14 residues in the CDR3. In nucleotides, the CDR3 is TGTGCCAGCAACCAGTACGACAGCAACTATGGCTACACCTTC. It codes for CASNQYDSNYGYTF.

The chain couples TRBV20-1 to TRBJ1-2; D may be TRBD1 (5 bases). The germline V gene encodes CDR1 DFQATT and CDR2 SNEGSKA (reference sequence). Trimming pared 5 bases from V and 4 bases from J, leaving 14 bases between. This CDR3 region has 13 residues. As DNA, the CDR3 is TGCAGTGCTCGGGACCCACCCCGCTATGGCTACACCTTC. Protein product: CSARDPPRYGYTF.

The genes are TRBV6-2 or TRBV6-3 and TRBJ2-3, with 9 bases aligning to TRBD1. CDR1 is MNHEY and CDR2 is SVGEGT in the germline V gene. The CDR3 has 14 amino acids. Trimming cost V 5 bases and J 5 bases; bases outside gene matches: 5. The CDR3 here is CASSRGQGLDTQYF. The DNA for the CDR3 is TGTGCCAGCAGTCGCGGACAGGGGTTAGATACGCAGTATTTT.

This clonotype occurred many times. V and J are TRBV6-2 or TRBV6-3 and TRBJ1-2; TRBD1 aligns across 8 bases. CDR3 length equals 13 residues. After removal of 8 bases from V and 5 bases from J, the junction contained 7 bases not matched to a gene. Germline loops: CDR1 MNHEY, CDR2 SVGEGT. The CDR3 DNA sequence: TGTGCCAGCGGGGACAGGCCCCTTTATGGCTACACCTTC. As protein: CASGDRPLYGYTF.

This sequence joins TRBV7-6 and TRBJ2-7, with 8 bases identical to TRBD2. This CDR3 is built from 15 residues. V shed 5 bases and J 3 bases; nucleotides not matched to a gene: 9. Germline CDR1 is SGHVS and CDR2 is FNYEAQ. The CDR3 is CASSLRGGYYYEQYF. The CDR3 DNA is TGTGCCAGCAGCCTTCGGGGGGGATATTACTACGAGCAGTACTTC.

This clonotype has a count of ten or more. This chain connects TRBV29-1 to TRBJ2-6; D tentatively reads TRBD1 or TRBD2 (6 bases each). The length of the CDR3 is 15 residues. The germline V and J ends were trimmed by 2 bases and 4 bases, with 12 bases remaining between them. Germline V gene lookup returns CDR1 SQVTM and CDR2 ANQGSEA. The CDR3 reads CSVEWGASGANVLTF. In DNA form, the CDR3 reads TGCAGCGTTGAATGGGGGGCGTCAGGGGCCAACGTCCTGACTTTC.

On this clonotype itself: A much more abundant neighbour one base away suggests this may be a read error. V and J are TRBV6-5 and TRBJ2-3; 10 bases map to TRBD2. The V gene's germline CDR1 is MNHEY and CDR2 SVGAGI. The CDR3 has 16 residues. CDR3 loop: CAGSYPSGGGPPTQYF. The CDR3 bases are TGTGCCGGCAGTTACCCTAGCGGGGGCGGGCCGCCTACGCAGTATTTT.

This clonotype was recorded many times. The V and J genes are TRBV7-2 and TRBJ2-1; 11 bases agree with TRBD1. CDR1 and CDR2 (germline): SGHTA, FQGNSA. The CDR3 is made up of 17 amino acids. V trimming: 1 base; J trimming: 5 bases; junction bases outside the gene matches: 7. CDR3 sequence (DNA): TGTGCCAGCAGCTTAGTGTTTTGGGGACAGGGGGACAATGAGCAGTTCTTC. Translated, it gives CASSLVFWGQGDNEQFF.

Worth noting for this clonotype: A much larger clone lies one base from this, so it may be a read error. The chain links TRBV7-2 to TRBJ2-3, with 13 bases lining up with TRBD2. V was pared by 5 bases and J by 8 bases, with 7 bases of the junction left unmatched. The germline V gene encodes CDR1 SGHTA and CDR2 FQGNSA. This CDR3 region has 15 residues. The CDR3 coding sequence is TGTGCCAGCAGCCCCGGACTAGCGGGGGCAGGTACGCAGTATTTT. Protein sequence: CASSPGLAGAGTQYF.

This clonotype was recorded many times. The J gene is TRBJ2-5, the V gene TRBV6-6; 9 bases line up with TRBD2. J was trimmed by 4 bases and V by 6 bases; bases with no gene match: 3. This CDR3 spans 13 amino acids. The germline V gene encodes CDR1 MNHNY and CDR2 SVGAGI (reference sequence). The CDR3 sequence: CASRSGGRETQYF. CDR3 nucleotides: TGTGCCAGCAGGAGCGGGGGGAGAGAGACCCAGTACTTC.

The chain recombines TRBV20-1 with TRBJ1-5, with TRBD1 as a possible D gene (5 bases). The ends were cut back, 1 base at V and 0 bases at J, with 7 bases in the middle. Germline V gene sequence: CDR1 DFQATT, CDR2 SNEGSKA (reference sequence). The CDR3 is 14 residues long. The CDR3, as DNA: TGCAGTGCTAGAGCAGGGATTAGCAATCAGCCCCAGCATTTT. Translating it yields CSARAGISNQPQHF.

This clonotype has at least ten counts. CDR3 coding DNA: TGCGCCAGCAGCTTGGACGGGGGTATCTCACCCCTCCACTTT. It translates to CASSLDGGISPLHF. The rearrangement links TRBV5-1 to TRBJ1-6; TRBD1 is a possible D gene (5 bases). The CDR3 runs 14 residues. CDR1 and CDR2 from the germline V gene are SGHRS and YFSETQ. Trimming removed 0 bases at V and 10 bases at J, with 11 bases between.

This clonotype was recorded many times. The CDR3 nucleotides read TGTGCCAGCAAACCCCACCGCAGGGGGAGCACAGATACGCAGTATTTT. Encoded protein: CASKPHRRGSTDTQYF. V usage is TRBV27 and J usage is TRBJ2-3; 7 nucleotides agree with TRBD1. The J segment lost 0 bases and the V segment lost 7 bases, leaving 10 bases of the junction unmatched. Looked up from germline, CDR1 is MNHEY and CDR2 is SMNVEV (reference sequence). The CDR3 loop spans 16 amino acids.

DNA for the CDR3: TGCAGTGCTTTTGATATTACAGGGGCTGAAGCTTTCTTT. Translation gives CSAFDITGAEAFF. The V and J genes are TRBV20-1 and TRBJ1-1, with 7 nucleotides matching TRBD1. The junction had 9 bases not matched to a gene; V was cut back by 5 bases and J by 6 bases. The length of the CDR3 is 13 residues. Germline CDR1 reads DFQATT; CDR2 reads SNEGSKA (reference sequence).

This chain links TRBV15 with TRBJ2-3, with TRBD1 matching over 7 bases. V lost 5 bases to trimming and J lost 2 bases; unmatched junction nucleotides: 4. Germline CDR1 and CDR2: LNHNV and YYDKDF (reference sequence). The length of the CDR3 is 14 residues. The CDR3 DNA reads TGTGCCACCAGCCGGGACAGCAACACAGATACGCAGTATTTT. It encodes CATSRDSNTDTQYF.

This clonotype was seen a handful of times. V usage is TRBV28 and J usage is TRBJ1-1; D remains ambiguous. The CDR3 runs 15 residues. Trimming pared 3 bases from V and 1 base from J, leaving 12 bases between. Germline V gene sequence: CDR1 MDHEN, CDR2 SYDVKM. CDR3 bases: TGTGCCAGCAGTTTTGGATACGGAAGGAACACTGAAGCTTTCTTT. Translating gives CASSFGYGRNTEAFF.

This clonotype was seen ten or more times. V gene TRBV7-2 combines with J gene TRBJ1-5, with TRBD1 matching 10 bases. The germline V gene encodes CDR1 SGHTA and CDR2 FQGNSA. The CDR3 is 15 amino acids. The junction had 1 base not matched to a gene; V was cut back by 4 bases and J by 1 base. The chain's CDR3 is CASSWTGGSNQPQHF. CDR3 nucleotide sequence: TGTGCCAGCAGCTGGACAGGGGGGAGCAATCAGCCCCAGCATTTT. Based on the CDR3 plus reference TRBV7-2 and TRBJ1-5, the full variable domain is GAGVSQSPSNKVTEKGKDVELRCDPISGHTALYWYRQSLGQGLEFLIYFQGNSAPDKSGLPSDRFSAERTGGSVSTLTIQRTQQEDSAVYLCASSWTGGSNQPQHFGDGTRLSIL.

The genes are TRBV2 and TRBJ1-6; D gene unclear. Trimming removed 7 bases from V and 4 bases from J, with 8 bases in between. This CDR3 is 13 amino acids long. The germline CDR1 and CDR2 sequences are SNHLY and FYNNEI. In DNA form, the CDR3 reads TGTGCCAGCAAATCACGTTATAATTCACCCCTCCACTTT. This codes for CASKSRYNSPLHF.

This clonotype was recorded at least ten times. The chain links TRBV10-3 to TRBJ2-7; the match to TRBD2 covers 13 bases. V gave up 6 bases and J gave up 3 bases; unmatched junction bases: 5. Germline V gives CDR1 ENHRY, CDR2 SYGVKD. The CDR3 is made up of 15 amino acids. This CDR3 reads CAISPGLAGDYEQYF. In DNA form, the CDR3 reads TGTGCCATCAGCCCCGGACTAGCGGGGGACTACGAGCAGTACTTC.

This clonotype was seen ten or more times. This chain links TRBV6-1 with TRBJ2-7, with 7 bases lining up with TRBD1. The CDR3 loop spans 12 amino acids. The ends lost 6 bases at V and 2 bases at J; junction bases unmatched: 1. The germline V gene has CDR1 MNHNS and CDR2 SASEGT. CDR3 protein: CASRDRPYEQYF. The CDR3 bases are TGTGCCAGCAGGGACAGGCCCTACGAGCAGTACTTC.

This clonotype was found a few times. The CDR3 bases are TGCAGTGCTAGAGAGAGGATCCAAGAGACCCAGTACTTC. This gives the protein CSARERIQETQYF. The chain links TRBV20-1 to TRBJ2-5; the D is unclear. The CDR3 is made up of 13 amino acids. Germline lookup yields CDR1 DFQATT and CDR2 SNEGSKA (reference sequence). V was shortened by 0 bases and J by 1 base, with 6 bases between the two germline ends.

V gene TRBV5-1 combines with J gene TRBJ2-5, with TRBD1 as a possible D gene (5 bases). This CDR3 has 13 residues. Per germline, CDR1 SGHRS and CDR2 YFSETQ. Deletions cut 2 bases from V and 9 bases from J, with 14 bases between. In DNA, the CDR3 is TGCGCCAGCAGCTTAGGGGCTCGTGAGCCCCAGTACTTC. Amino acids: CASSLGAREPQYF.

The V gene is TRBV6-2 or TRBV6-3, the J gene TRBJ1-2, with 7 bases matching TRBD1. The CDR3 sequence is 13 residues long. J gave up 4 bases and V 4 bases, and 3 bases lay outside the gene matches. Germline CDR1 reads MNHEY; CDR2 reads SVGEGT. The CDR3 sequence: CASSWDSFYGYTF. The CDR3 nucleotides read TGTGCCAGCAGTTGGGACAGCTTCTATGGCTACACCTTC.

Only a few counts were recorded for this clonotype. This CDR3 reads CASSLRGRGSYNEQFF. The CDR3 DNA follows: TGTGCCAGCAGCTTGCGGGGCAGGGGATCCTACAATGAGCAGTTCTTC. V and J are TRBV5-5 and TRBJ2-1; D may be TRBD1 (6 bases). V lost 1 base and J lost 1, with 12 bases in between. The germline V gene encodes CDR1 SGHKS and CDR2 YYEKEE (reference sequence). This CDR3 has 16 amino acids.